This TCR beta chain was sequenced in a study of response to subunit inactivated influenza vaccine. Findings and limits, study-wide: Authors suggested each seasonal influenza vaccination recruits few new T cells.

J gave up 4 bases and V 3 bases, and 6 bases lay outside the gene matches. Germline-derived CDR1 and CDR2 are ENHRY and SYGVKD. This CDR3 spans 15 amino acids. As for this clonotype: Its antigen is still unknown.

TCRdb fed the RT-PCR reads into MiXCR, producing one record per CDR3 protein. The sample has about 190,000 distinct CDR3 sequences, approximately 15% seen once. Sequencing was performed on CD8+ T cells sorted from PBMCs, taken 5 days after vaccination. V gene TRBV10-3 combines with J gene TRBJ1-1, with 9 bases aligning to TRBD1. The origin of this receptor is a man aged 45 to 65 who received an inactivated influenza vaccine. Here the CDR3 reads CAISDPGTGFTEAFF. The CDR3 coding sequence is TGTGCCATCAGTGACCCCGGGACAGGGTTCACTGAAGCTTTCTTT.